Sequencing of this TCR beta chain was carried out in a study of molecular identifiers for immune sequencing clone quantification. Background on the study: Four portions were sequenced after RNA from roughly 21,000 or 96,000 naive CD8 cells was split five ways in replicates.

There are a few counts of this clonotype. TCRdb processed the PCR reads anew with MiXCR; each CDR3 protein has one entry. This sample has some 40,000 distinct CDR3 sequences, with approximately 17% found just once. A CD8+CD4-CCR7+CD45RA+ gate was used to sort naive CD8 T cells. CDR3 length: 12 residues. Germline CDR1 is DFQATT and CDR2 is SNEGSKA (reference sequence). The sample was naive CD8+ T cells from blood, with Jurkat cell RNA spiked in. Subset of the sample: FACS-sorted CD8+CD4-CCR7+CD45RA+ naive T cells. V and J are TRBV20-1 and TRBJ2-6; D not resolved. The TCR sequence derives from a human donor in good health. Some libraries in this study had Jurkat cell RNA spiked in. This CDR3 reads CSSGTGANVLTF. DNA for the CDR3: TGCAGCTCAGGAACTGGGGCCAACGTCCTGACTTTC.